These T cell receptor beta chains were read from a single sample in a study of T-cell memory formation after mild COVID-19. TCRdb used MiXCR to reprocess the 5' RACE reads, holding one entry per CDR3 protein. The sample has 540,000 or so distinct CDR3 sequences, around 21% seen once. Sequenced: PBMCs or a T cell subset sorted from them (not recorded which). The receptors derive from an adult woman who had mild COVID-19 (a few samples of this study predate the infection). Cell type and time point are not known. Each CDR3 is given with its conserved first and last residue. A D gene is named only where the DNA matches it firmly. Clone sizes are given selectively: once, few, many, or a class where the clone is expanded.

v_call	j_call	cdr3_length	d_call	clone_size	cdr3_aa	cdr3_nt
TRBV7-2	TRBJ2-3	15	.	few	CASTLATERTDTQYF	TGTGCCAGCACCTTGGCGACCGAACGCACAGATACGCAGTATTTT
TRBV29-1	TRBJ2-5	13	.	.	CSASAREGETQYF	TGCAGCGCTTCAGCGAGGGAAGGGGAGACCCAGTACTTC
TRBV12-3/TRBV12-4	TRBJ2-3	16	.	.	CASSLILGAWTDTQYF	TGTGCCAGCAGTCTCATTCTGGGGGCATGGACAGATACGCAGTATTTT
TRBV20-1	TRBJ1-2	16	TRBD1	few	CSARPGTGGHNYGYTF	TGCAGTGCTAGACCTGGGACAGGGGGACATAACTATGGCTACACCTTC
TRBV6-2/TRBV6-3	TRBJ2-7	14	.	.	CASSYAGTTYEQYF	TGTGCCAGCAGTTACGCGGGAACGACCTACGAGCAGTACTTC
TRBV4-2	TRBJ2-1	15	TRBD2	few	CASKGLAGAYNEQFF	TGTGCCAGCAAAGGACTAGCGGGCGCCTACAATGAGCAGTTCTTC
TRBV7-3	TRBJ2-7	13	.	few	CASSLSIRDEQYF	TGTGCCAGCAGCTTAAGTATAAGAGACGAGCAGTACTTC
TRBV24-1	TRBJ1-2	14	.	.	CATSDPGAGYGYTF	TGTGCCACCAGTGATCCGGGGGCTGGATATGGCTACACCTTC
TRBV6-5	TRBJ2-2	22	.	few	CASSYYWGVVAGDFQGTGELFF	TGTGCCAGCAGTTACTACTGGGGGGTGGTAGCTGGAGATTTCCAAGGCACCGGGGAGCTGTTTTTT
TRBV2	TRBJ2-2	15	.	.	CASSESVGGAGELFF	TGTGCCAGCAGTGAATCAGTAGGTGGGGCCGGGGAGCTGTTTTTT
TRBV5-1	TRBJ2-1	16	TRBD2	few	CASSLEVSGTNNEQFF	TGCGCCAGCAGCTTGGAAGTTAGCGGGACTAACAATGAGCAGTTCTTC
TRBV4-1	TRBJ2-3	17	TRBD2	few	CASSQEVERGPTDTQYF	TGCGCCAGCAGCCAAGAAGTGGAGCGGGGTCCCACAGATACGCAGTATTTT
TRBV20-1	TRBJ2-1	13	.	few	CSSLTGLSPEQFF	TGCAGCTCCTTGACCGGGCTCTCTCCTGAGCAGTTCTTC
TRBV5-1	TRBJ2-1	14	.	.	CASSGKGLYNEQFF	TGCGCCAGCTCGGGGAAGGGACTTTACAATGAGCAGTTCTTC
TRBV7-9	TRBJ2-4	12	.	few	CASSFQGDIQYF	TGTGCCAGCAGCTTCCAGGGAGACATTCAGTACTTC
TRBV20-1	TRBJ2-5	13	.	few	CSASTGGQETQYF	TGCAGTGCTAGTACCGGGGGACAAGAGACCCAGTACTTC
TRBV4-1	TRBJ2-6	17	TRBD1	few	CASSSGTGGAWANVLTF	TGCGCCAGCAGCTCGGGGACAGGGGGCGCCTGGGCCAACGTCCTGACTTTC